This entry lists 15 T cell receptor beta chains sequenced from one sample in a study of regulatory T cells in long-lasting Graves disease. CDR3-region Arm-PCR and iRepertoire HTBI primers produced the TCR beta libraries. One entry per CDR3 protein, called by TCRdb with MiXCR from the multiplex PCR reads. The data hold approximately 400,000 distinct CDR3 sequences, with less than 25% observed a single time. Time point reported: persistent/refractory GD, antithyroid drugs over 5 years with positive TRAb. Generation of the TCR library employed RNA extracted from PBMCs. Sequences were derived from peripheral blood mononuclear cells (PBMCs), sampled when the disease was refractory, from a patient treated with antithyroid drugs. The receptors originated from a female donor with Graves disease.

This clonotype was found many times. The CDR3 region is CATSRGRGTEYGYTF. The CDR3 region has the DNA TGTGCCACCAGCAGAGGAAGAGGGACCGAGTATGGCTACACCTTC. The rearrangement links TRBV15 to TRBJ1-2, with D maybe TRBD1 (5 bases). The CDR3 is 15 residues long. Germline CDR1 LNHNV, CDR2 YYDKDF (reference sequence). V was pared by 1 base and J by 5 bases, with 14 bases between.

This clonotype was seen a few times. The rearrangement uses TRBV19 and TRBJ2-3; 9 bases line up with TRBD1. The V gene's germline CDR1 is LNHDA and CDR2 SQIVND (reference sequence). This CDR3 comprises 17 residues. V lost 7 bases, J lost 2 bases, and 13 bases stayed unmatched. CDR3 bases: TGTGCCAGTACCGCTATACACCGGGACAGGGTCACAGATACGCAGTATTTT. It encodes CASTAIHRDRVTDTQYF.

The chain combines TRBV5-4 with TRBJ1-6; D possibly corresponds to TRBD1 (6 bases). This CDR3 comprises 16 residues. Germline V CDR1 and CDR2: SGHNT, YYREEE (reference sequence). V lost 0 bases and J 9 bases, leaving 16 bases between the germline ends. The CDR3 DNA is TGTGCCAGCAGCTTGGAGGGCAGGGGTTGGGGTTCACCCCTCCACTTT. Its translation is CASSLEGRGWGSPLHF.

J is TRBJ2-5 and V is TRBV18, with 9 bases fitting TRBD1. The CDR3 has 15 amino acids. The V and J ends lost 6 bases and 1 base, in that order; junction bases with no gene match: 6. Germline V gives CDR1 KGHSH, CDR2 LQKENI. The CDR3 region has the DNA TGTGCCAGCTCCCGGGACAGGGATTTCCAAGAGACCCAGTACTTC. As protein: CASSRDRDFQETQYF.

There are a few counts of this clonotype. A much larger clone sits a single nucleotide away, making a read error possible. The chain is built from TRBV25-1 and TRBJ2-5, with 7 bases aligning to TRBD1. After removal of 1 base from V and 2 bases from J, the junction contained 1 base not matched to a gene. From germline, CDR1 is MGHDK and CDR2 SYGVNS. The CDR3 spans 14 residues. CDR3 nucleotides: TGTGCCAGCAGTGAATGGGACAGACAAGAGACCCAGTACTTC. Encoded protein: CASSEWDRQETQYF.

This clonotype was detected ten times or more. This chain connects TRBV20-1 to TRBJ2-2; D perhaps matches TRBD2 (6 bases). CDR1 is DFQATT and CDR2 is SNEGSKA in the germline V gene (reference sequence). The CDR3 consists of 15 residues. V was trimmed by 4 bases and J by 1 base, leaving 13 bases between them. The CDR3 loop is CSAIEGTGNTGELFF. CDR3 in DNA: TGCAGTGCTATCGAAGGGACTGGGAACACCGGGGAGCTGTTTTTT.

This clonotype turned up a few times. The V call is TRBV5-1, the J call TRBJ1-5; D is unresolved. CDR3 length: 13 amino acids. Trimming left V 4 bases short and J 0 bases short, with 5 bases between. Germline CDR1 is SGHRS and CDR2 is YFSETQ. Written as DNA, the CDR3 is TGCGCCAGCAGCGAGTATAGCAATCAGCCCCAGCATTTT. It specifies CASSEYSNQPQHF.

This clonotype was seen only a few times. V and J are TRBV6-1 and TRBJ1-1; D gene ambiguous. Germline lookup yields CDR1 MNHNS and CDR2 SASEGT. CDR3 size: 15 residues. The ends were cut back, 6 bases at V and 0 bases at J, with 14 bases in the middle. In nucleotides, the CDR3 is TGTGCCAGCAGACCCTTGGGAGGCTTGAACACTGAAGCTTTCTTT. Amino acid sequence: CASRPLGGLNTEAFF.

In its sample, this clonotype was seen many times. The chain carries TRBV12-3 or TRBV12-4 and TRBJ1-6; the D gene is possibly TRBD1 (6 bases). Trimming removed 6 bases at V and 9 bases at J, with 9 bases between. This CDR3 is built from 12 residues. The CDR3 DNA follows: TGTGCCAGCAGCCAGGGGAGTTCACCCCTCCACTTT. Amino acid sequence: CASSQGSSPLHF.

This clonotype was found many times. This rearrangement joins TRBV28 to TRBJ2-7, with D possibly TRBD1 on 6 matching bases. Germline V gene data show CDR1 as MDHEN and CDR2 as SYDVKM. The CDR3 spans 13 residues. V lost 7 bases to trimming and J lost 0 bases, with 10 bases between them. This chain's CDR3 is CASIQGSSYEQYF. The CDR3 DNA reads as TGTGCCAGCATCCAGGGGAGCTCCTACGAGCAGTACTTC.

The chain has TRBV29-1 and TRBJ2-5; D is perhaps TRBD2 (6 bases). The V and J ends lost 6 bases and 1 base respectively, with 18 bases between them. Germline CDR1 and CDR2: SQVTM and ANQGSEA. The length of the CDR3 is 15 residues. CDR3 region: CSVGRKSGRQETQYF. Written as DNA, the CDR3 is TGCAGCGTCGGGAGAAAGTCAGGGCGCCAAGAGACCCAGTACTTC.

There are many counts of this clonotype. The CDR3 spells CASSLTGEETQYF. CDR3 coding DNA: TGTGCCAGCAGCTTGACAGGGGAAGAGACCCAGTACTTC. The chain uses TRBV5-5 and TRBJ2-5; TRBD1 aligns across 7 bases. Germline trimming cut 1 base from V and 3 bases from J; bases unmatched to any gene: 0. This CDR3 comprises 13 residues. The V gene's germline CDR1 is SGHKS and CDR2 YYEKEE (reference sequence).

As regards this clonotype: Being one base from a much bigger clone, this may be a read error. The rearrangement joins TRBV28 to TRBJ1-1; D not resolved. CDR3 size: 14 residues. The V gene's germline CDR1 is MDHEN and CDR2 SYDVKM. V lost 8 bases to trimming and J lost 0 bases, with 13 bases between them. The CDR3 reads CASGESTLNTEAFF. The CDR3 nucleotides are TGTGCCAGCGGCGAGTCCACCTTGAACACTGAAGCTTTCTTT.

The chain couples TRBV7-9 to TRBJ2-7; D uncertain. Germline lookup yields CDR1 SEHNR and CDR2 FQNEAQ (reference sequence). The CDR3 loop spans 16 amino acids. V was shortened by 1 base and J by 1 base, with 14 bases between the two germline ends. The CDR3 nucleotides are TGTGCCAGCAGCTTAGATATCGGTGGGCCTTCCTACGAGCAGTACTTC. Amino acids: CASSLDIGGPSYEQYF.

The J gene is TRBJ2-7, the V gene TRBV27; D might be TRBD1 (8 bases). V was cut by 5 bases and J by 3 bases, with 20 bases left in between. Germline assignment: CDR1 MNHEY and CDR2 SMNVEV (reference sequence). The CDR3 consists of 16 residues. CDR3 DNA sequence: TGTGCCAGCAGTCTAAAGGGGGGGACAGGCTACTACGAGCAGTACTTC. It yields the protein CASSLKGGTGYYEQYF.